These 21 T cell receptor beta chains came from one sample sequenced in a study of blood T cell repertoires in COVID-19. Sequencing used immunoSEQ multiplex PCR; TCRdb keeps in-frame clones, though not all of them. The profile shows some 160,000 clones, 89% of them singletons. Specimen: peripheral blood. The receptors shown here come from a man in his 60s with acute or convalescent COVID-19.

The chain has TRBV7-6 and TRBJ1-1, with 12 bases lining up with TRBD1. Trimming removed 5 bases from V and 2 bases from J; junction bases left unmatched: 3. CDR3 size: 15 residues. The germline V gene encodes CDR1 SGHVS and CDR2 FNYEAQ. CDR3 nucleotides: TGTGCCAGCAGCCAGGGACAGGGGGCCAACACTGAAGCTTTCTTT. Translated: CASSQGQGANTEAFF. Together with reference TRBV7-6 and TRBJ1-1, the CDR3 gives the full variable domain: GAGVSQSPRYKVTKRGQDVALRCDPISGHVSLYWYRQALGQGPEFLTYFNYEAQQDKSGLPNDRFSAERPEGSISTLTIQRTEQRDSAMYRCASSQGQGANTEAFFGQGTRLTVV.

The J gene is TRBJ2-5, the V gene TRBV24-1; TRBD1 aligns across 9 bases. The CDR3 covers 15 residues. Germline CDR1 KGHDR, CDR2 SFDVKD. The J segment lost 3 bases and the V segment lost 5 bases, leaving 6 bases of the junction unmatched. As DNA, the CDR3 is TGTGCCACCAGTGTCAAGGGACAGGGAAAAGAGACCCAGTACTTC. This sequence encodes CATSVKGQGKETQYF.

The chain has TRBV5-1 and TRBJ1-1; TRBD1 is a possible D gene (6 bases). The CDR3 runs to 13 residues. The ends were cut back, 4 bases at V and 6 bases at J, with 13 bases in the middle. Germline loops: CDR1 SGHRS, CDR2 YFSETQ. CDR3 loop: CASSTAQGSEAFF. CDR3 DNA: TGCGCCAGCAGCACCGCACAGGGATCTGAAGCTTTCTTT.

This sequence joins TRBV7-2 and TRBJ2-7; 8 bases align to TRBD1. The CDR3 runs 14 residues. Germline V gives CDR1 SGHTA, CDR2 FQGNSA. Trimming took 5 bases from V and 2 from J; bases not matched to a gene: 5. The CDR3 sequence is CASSTDRGPYEQYF. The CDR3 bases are TGTGCCAGCAGCACAGACAGGGGACCCTACGAGCAGTACTTC.

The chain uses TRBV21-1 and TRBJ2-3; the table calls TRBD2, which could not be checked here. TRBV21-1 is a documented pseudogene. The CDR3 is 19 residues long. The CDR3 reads CASSKVASPQAGAGDTQYF. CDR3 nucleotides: TGTGCCAGCAGCAAAGTAGCAAGCCCACAGGCGGGGGCGGGAGATACGCAGTATTTT.

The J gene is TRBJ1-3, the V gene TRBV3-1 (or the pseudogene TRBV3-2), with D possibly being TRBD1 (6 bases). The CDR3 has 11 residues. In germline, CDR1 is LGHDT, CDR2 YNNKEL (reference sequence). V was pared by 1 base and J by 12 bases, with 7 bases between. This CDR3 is CASSQVGGIYF. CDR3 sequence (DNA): TGTGCCAGCAGCCAAGTAGGGGGCATATATTTT.

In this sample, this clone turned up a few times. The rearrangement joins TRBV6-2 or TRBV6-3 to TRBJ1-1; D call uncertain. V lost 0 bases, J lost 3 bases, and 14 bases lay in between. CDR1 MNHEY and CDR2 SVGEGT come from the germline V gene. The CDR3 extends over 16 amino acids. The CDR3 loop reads CASSYSTTRGDTEAFF. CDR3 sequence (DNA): TGTGCCAGCAGTTACTCGACTACCCGTGGGGACACTGAAGCTTTCTTT.

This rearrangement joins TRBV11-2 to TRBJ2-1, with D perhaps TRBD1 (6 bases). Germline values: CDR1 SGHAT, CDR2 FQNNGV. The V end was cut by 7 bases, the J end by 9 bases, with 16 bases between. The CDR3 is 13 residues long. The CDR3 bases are TGTGCCAGCACCCCGGTGGGCAGGGGTGAGCAGTTCTTC. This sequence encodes CASTPVGRGEQFF.

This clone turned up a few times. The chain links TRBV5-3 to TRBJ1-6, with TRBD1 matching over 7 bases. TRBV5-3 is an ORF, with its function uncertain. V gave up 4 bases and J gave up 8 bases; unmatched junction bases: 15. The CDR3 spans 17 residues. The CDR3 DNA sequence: TGTGCCAGAAGCGGGACAGATACCTTCATACTTTATTCACCCCTCCACTTT. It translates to CARSGTDTFILYSPLHF.

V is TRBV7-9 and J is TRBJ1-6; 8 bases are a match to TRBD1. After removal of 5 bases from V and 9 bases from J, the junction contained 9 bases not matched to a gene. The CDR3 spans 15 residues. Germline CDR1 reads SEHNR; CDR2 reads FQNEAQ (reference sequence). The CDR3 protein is CASSPLRDRSSPLHF. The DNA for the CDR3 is TGTGCCAGCAGCCCTCTCCGGGACAGGTCTTCACCCCTCCACTTT.

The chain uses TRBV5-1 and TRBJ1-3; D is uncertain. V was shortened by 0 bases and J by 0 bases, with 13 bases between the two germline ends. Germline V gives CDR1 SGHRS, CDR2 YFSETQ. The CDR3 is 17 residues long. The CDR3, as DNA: TGCGCCAGCAGCTTGGCCGAAGGTAGCCCCTCTGGAAACACCATATATTTT. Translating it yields CASSLAEGSPSGNTIYF.

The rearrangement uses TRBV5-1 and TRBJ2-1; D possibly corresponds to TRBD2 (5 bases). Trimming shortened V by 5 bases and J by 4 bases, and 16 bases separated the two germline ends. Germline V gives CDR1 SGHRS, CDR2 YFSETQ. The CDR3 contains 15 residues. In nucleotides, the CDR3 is TGCGCCAGCAGACGGGAACTCACATCATACAATGAGCAGTTCTTC. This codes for CASRRELTSYNEQFF. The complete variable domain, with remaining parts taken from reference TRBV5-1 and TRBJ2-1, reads KAGVTQTPRYLIKTRGQQVTLSCSPISGHRSVSWYQQTPGQGLQFLFEYFSETQRNKGNFPGRFSGRQFSNSRSEMNVSTLELGDSALYLCASRRELTSYNEQFFGPGTRLTVL.

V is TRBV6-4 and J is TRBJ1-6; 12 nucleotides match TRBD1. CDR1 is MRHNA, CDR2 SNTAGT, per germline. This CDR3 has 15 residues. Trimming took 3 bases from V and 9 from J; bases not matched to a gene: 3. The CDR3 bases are TGTGCCAGCAGTGATGGGGGACAGGGGGCTTCACCCCTCCACTTT. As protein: CASSDGGQGASPLHF.

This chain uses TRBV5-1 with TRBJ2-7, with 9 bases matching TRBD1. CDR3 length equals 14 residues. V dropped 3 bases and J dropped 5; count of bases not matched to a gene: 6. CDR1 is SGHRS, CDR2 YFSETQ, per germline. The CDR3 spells CASSSGQGQHEQYF. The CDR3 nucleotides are TGCGCCAGCAGCTCGGGACAGGGTCAGCACGAGCAGTACTTC.

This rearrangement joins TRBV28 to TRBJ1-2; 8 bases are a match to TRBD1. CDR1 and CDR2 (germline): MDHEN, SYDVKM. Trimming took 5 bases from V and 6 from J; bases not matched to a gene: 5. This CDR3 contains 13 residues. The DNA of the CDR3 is TGTGCCAGCAGTGTGACAGGGGATAATGGCTACACCTTC. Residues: CASSVTGDNGYTF.

CDR3 sequence: CASSLTGVDEQYF. Written as DNA, the CDR3 is TGTGCCAGCTCACTGACAGGTGTGGACGAGCAGTACTTC. The chain carries TRBV18 and TRBJ2-7; D possibly corresponds to TRBD1 (6 bases). V lost 4 bases and J lost 5, with 12 bases in between. CDR1 and CDR2 from the germline V gene are KGHSH and LQKENI. CDR3 length: 13 residues.

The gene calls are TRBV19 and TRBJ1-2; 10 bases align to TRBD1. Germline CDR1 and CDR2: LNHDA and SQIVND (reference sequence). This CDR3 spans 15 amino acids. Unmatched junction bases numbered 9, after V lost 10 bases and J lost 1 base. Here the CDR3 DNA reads TGTGCCACTCGACACCGGGACAGGGGTAACTATGGCTACACCTTC. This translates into CATRHRDRGNYGYTF.

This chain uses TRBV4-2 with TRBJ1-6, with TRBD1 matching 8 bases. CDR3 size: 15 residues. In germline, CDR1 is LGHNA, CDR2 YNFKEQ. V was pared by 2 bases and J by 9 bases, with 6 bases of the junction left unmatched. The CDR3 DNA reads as TGTGCCAGCAGCCAAAAGGACAGGGAAGGTTCACCCCTCCACTTT. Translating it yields CASSQKDREGSPLHF.

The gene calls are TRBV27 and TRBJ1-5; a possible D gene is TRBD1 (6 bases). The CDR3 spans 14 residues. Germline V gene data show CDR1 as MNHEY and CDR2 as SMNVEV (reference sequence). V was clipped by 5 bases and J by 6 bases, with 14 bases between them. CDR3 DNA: TGTGCCAGCAGTACAGGGAGGGTTGGTCAGCCCCAGCATTTT. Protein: CASSTGRVGQPQHF.

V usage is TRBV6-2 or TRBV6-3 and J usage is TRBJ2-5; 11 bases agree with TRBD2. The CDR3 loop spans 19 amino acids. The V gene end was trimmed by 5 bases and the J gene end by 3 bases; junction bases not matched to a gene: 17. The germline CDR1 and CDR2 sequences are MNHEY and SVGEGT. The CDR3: CASSDWTSGPRSRKETQYF. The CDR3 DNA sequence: TGTGCCAGCAGTGATTGGACTAGCGGGCCTCGGAGCCGTAAAGAGACCCAGTACTTC.

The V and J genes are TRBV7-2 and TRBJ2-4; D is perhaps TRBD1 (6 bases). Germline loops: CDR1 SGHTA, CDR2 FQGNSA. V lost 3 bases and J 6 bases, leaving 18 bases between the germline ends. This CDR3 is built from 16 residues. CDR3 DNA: TGTGCCAGCAGCTTTAAGACAGGTCCCATGGGAAACATTCAGTACTTC. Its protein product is CASSFKTGPMGNIQYF.